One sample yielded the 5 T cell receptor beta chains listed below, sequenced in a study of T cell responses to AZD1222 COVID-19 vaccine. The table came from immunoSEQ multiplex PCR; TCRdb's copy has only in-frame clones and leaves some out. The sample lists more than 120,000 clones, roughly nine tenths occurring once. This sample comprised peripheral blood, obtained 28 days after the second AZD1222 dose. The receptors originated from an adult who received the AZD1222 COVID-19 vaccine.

The CDR3 is CASSQDDWDGVSYEQYF. CDR3 nucleotide sequence: TGCGCCAGCAGCCAAGATGATTGGGACGGAGTCTCCTACGAGCAGTACTTC. The V and J genes are TRBV4-1 and TRBJ2-7; D may match TRBD1 or TRBD2 (5 bases each). V lost 0 bases and J lost 0, with 15 bases in between. CDR1 and CDR2 (germline): MGHRA, YSYEKL. The CDR3 covers 17 residues.

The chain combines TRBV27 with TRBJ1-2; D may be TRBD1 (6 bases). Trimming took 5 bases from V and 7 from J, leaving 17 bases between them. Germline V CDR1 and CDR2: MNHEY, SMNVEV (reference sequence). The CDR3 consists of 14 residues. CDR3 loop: CASSMDRGIGGYTF. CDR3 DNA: TGTGCCAGCAGTATGGACAGAGGGATCGGTGGCTACACCTTC.

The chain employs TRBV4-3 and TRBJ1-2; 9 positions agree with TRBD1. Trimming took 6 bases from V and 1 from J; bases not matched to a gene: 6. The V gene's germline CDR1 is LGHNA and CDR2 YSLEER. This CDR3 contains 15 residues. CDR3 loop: CASSRTGASNYGYTF. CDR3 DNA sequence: TGCGCCAGCAGTCGGACAGGGGCGAGTAACTATGGCTACACCTTC.

CDR3 DNA sequence: TGCGCCAGCAGCCCCTCTTGGCGCGGGAAGTTGAGCTATGGCTACACCTTC. It yields the protein CASSPSWRGKLSYGYTF. The rearrangement joins TRBV5-1 to TRBJ1-2, with D uncertain. This CDR3 contains 17 residues. Trimming removed 4 bases from V and 4 bases from J, with 23 bases in between. CDR1 SGHRS and CDR2 YFSETQ come from the germline V gene.

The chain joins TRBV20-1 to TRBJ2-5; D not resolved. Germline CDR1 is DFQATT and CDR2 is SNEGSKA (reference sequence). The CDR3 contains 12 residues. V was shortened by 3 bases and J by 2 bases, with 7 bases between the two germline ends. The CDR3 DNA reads TGCAGTGCTAGTGATTTGCAAGAGACCCAGTACTTC. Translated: CSASDLQETQYF.